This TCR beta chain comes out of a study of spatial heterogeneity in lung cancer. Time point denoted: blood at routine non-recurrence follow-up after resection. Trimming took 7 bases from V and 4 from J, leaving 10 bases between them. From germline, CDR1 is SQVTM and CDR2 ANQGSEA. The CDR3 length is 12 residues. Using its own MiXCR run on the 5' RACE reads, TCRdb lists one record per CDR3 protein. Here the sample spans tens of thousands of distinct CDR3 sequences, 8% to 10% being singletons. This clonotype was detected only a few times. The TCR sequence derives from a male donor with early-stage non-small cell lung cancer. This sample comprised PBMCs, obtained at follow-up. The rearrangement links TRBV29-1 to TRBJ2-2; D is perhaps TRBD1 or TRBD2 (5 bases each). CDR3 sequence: CSGDGPTGELFF. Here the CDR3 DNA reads TGCAGCGGGGACGGTCCCACCGGGGAGCTGTTTTTT.